This TCR beta chain was identified in a study of spatial heterogeneity in lung cancer. Turning to the study itself: A unique TCR and UMI combination showed up more than ten times in raw reads, on average.

Trimming left V 0 bases short and J 3 bases short, with 8 bases between. Germline V gives CDR1 LGHNA, CDR2 YSLEER. The CDR3 has 14 amino acids. Time point: sample taken at primary tumor resection. The donor group consisted of under 95 patients who had untreated, early-stage non-small cell lung cancer. Sequencing was performed on whole RNA extracted from tumor and nontumor lung tissue, or from frozen PBMC, and the material was left unsorted. TCRdb re-derived calls from the 5' RACE reads in MiXCR, one entry per CDR3 protein. The sample yields approximately 10,000 distinct CDR3 sequences, roughly 6.4% seen once.

The rearrangement links TRBV4-3 to TRBJ1-1; D not certain. Sequenced material: normal lung tissue next to the tumor, taken at surgery. The TCR comes from a male donor with early-stage non-small cell lung cancer. CDR3 in DNA: TGCGCCAGCAGCCAAGAACCTCTGGACACTGAAGCTTTCTTT. Protein sequence: CASSQEPLDTEAFF.